This TCR beta chain was sequenced for a study of blood T cell repertoires in COVID-19. The assay was immunoSEQ multiplex PCR, and TCRdb's table has in-frame clones only and misses some. Among roughly 170,000 clones listed, 82% were seen once. The V gene end was trimmed by 4 bases and the J gene end by 3 bases; junction bases not matched to a gene: 5. Germline CDR1 and CDR2: SGHRS and YFSETQ. This CDR3 region has 15 residues. What was sequenced was PBMCs or T cells enriched from blood (not recorded which). This chain uses TRBV5-1 with TRBJ2-7, with 12 bases fitting TRBD1. This TCR came from a man aged 60 to 75 who had recovered from COVID-19. The CDR3 nucleotides are TGCGCCAGCAGCACGGGACAGGGGGCTTTCTACGAGCAGTACTTC. Its protein is CASSTGQGAFYEQYF.